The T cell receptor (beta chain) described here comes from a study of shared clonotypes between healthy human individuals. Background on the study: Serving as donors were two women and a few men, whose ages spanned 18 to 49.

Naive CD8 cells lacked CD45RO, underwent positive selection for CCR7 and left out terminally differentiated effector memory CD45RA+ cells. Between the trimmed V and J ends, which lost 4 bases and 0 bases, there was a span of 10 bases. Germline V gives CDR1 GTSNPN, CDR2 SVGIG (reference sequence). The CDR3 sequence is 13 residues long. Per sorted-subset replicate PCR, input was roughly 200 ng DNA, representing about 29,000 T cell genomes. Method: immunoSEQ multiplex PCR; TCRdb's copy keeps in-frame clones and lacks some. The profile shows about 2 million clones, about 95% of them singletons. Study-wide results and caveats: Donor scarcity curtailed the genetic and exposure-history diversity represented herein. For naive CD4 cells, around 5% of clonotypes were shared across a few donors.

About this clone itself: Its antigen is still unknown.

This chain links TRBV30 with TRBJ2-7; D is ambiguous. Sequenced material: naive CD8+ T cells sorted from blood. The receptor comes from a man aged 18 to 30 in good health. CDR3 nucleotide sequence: TGTGCCTGGAACTACGTCAGCTCCTACGAGCAGTACTTC. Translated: CAWNYVSSYEQYF.